This TCR beta chain was recorded in a study of blood T cell repertoires in COVID-19. Generated by immunoSEQ multiplex PCR, the TCRdb table keeps only in-frame clones and is missing some. The sample shows some 160,000 clones, about four fifths of them seen only once. J gave up 4 bases and V 4 bases, and 8 bases lay outside the gene matches. The CDR3 runs to 16 residues. Germline V lookup: CDR1 MNHEY, CDR2 SVGAGI. The count of this clone is one. What was sequenced was PBMCs or T cells enriched from blood (not recorded which). The receptor was isolated from a woman aged 55-69 years who had recovered from COVID-19. The rearrangement links TRBV6-5 to TRBJ1-5; 9 bases map to TRBD1. The CDR3 coding sequence is TGTGCCAGCAGTTCCCTACGACAGGGGGTGAATCAGCCCCAGCATTTT. Translating it yields CASSSLRQGVNQPQHF.